Listed below are T cell receptor beta chains from one sample, sequenced in a study of blood T cell repertoires in COVID-19. Here immunoSEQ multiplex PCR was the method, and the copy in TCRdb shows in-frame clones only, minus some. This table holds approximately 130,000 clones, roughly 82% found once. Sequenced sample: peripheral blood. These receptors came from a human donor in a cohort sampled during active COVID-19. CDR3s include the opening cysteine and the closing phenylalanine or tryptophan. The D gene is left open where the match is weak. The size field is filled for only some rows; it gives once, few, many or a size class.

abundance	d_gene	v_gene	j_gene	CDR3aa	CDR3nt
once	-	TRBV28	TRBJ2-1	CASSIGGAHNEQFF	TGTGCCAGCAGTATAGGGGGGGCCCACAATGAGCAGTTCTTC
-	-	TRBV7-9	TRBJ2-3	CASSSPGLFLDTQYF	TGTGCCAGCAGCTCGCCCGGACTTTTCTTAGATACGCAGTATTTT
-	TRBD2	TRBV4-2	TRBJ2-3	CASSQASGGAGDTQYF	TGTGCCAGCAGCCAAGCTAGCGGGGGGGCCGGAGATACGCAGTATTTT
few	TRBD1	TRBV5-1	TRBJ2-5	CASSGGGTGRETQYF	TGCGCCAGCAGCGGCGGCGGGACAGGGAGAGAGACCCAGTACTTC
once	TRBD1	TRBV14	TRBJ2-2	CASSQSGGYTGELFF	TGTGCCAGCAGCCAATCAGGGGGCTACACCGGGGAGCTGTTTTTT
-	TRBD1	TRBV5-6	TRBJ2-7	CASSLAQGPYEQYF	TGTGCCAGCAGCTTGGCACAGGGGCCTTACGAGCAGTACTTC
few	-	TRBV5-1	TRBJ1-1	CASSLERSGSAFF	TGCGCCAGCAGCTTGGAGAGGTCTGGTTCGGCTTTCTTT
once	-	TRBV3-1/TRBV3-2	TRBJ2-3	CASSLGLKKFTDTQYF	TGTGCCAGCAGCCTCGGACTGAAGAAATTCACAGATACGCAGTATTTT
-	TRBD1	TRBV5-1	TRBJ2-7	CASSSRQGVYEQYF	TGCGCCAGCAGCTCCCGACAGGGGGTCTACGAGCAGTACTTC
-	TRBD1	TRBV7-2	TRBJ2-1	CASSWGGQGNNEQFF	TGTGCCAGCAGCTGGGGGGGACAGGGGAACAATGAGCAGTTCTTC
-	TRBD1	TRBV2	TRBJ1-1	CASRAQGVGTEAFF	TGTGCCAGCAGAGCCCAGGGGGTGGGGACTGAAGCTTTCTTT
-	TRBD2	TRBV2	TRBJ2-1	CASSEGLADNEQFF	TGTGCCAGCAGTGAGGGACTAGCGGACAATGAGCAGTTCTTC
-	TRBD1	TRBV5-1	TRBJ2-7	CASSLDTGGPYEQYF	TGCGCCAGCAGCTTGGACACAGGGGGCCCCTACGAGCAGTACTTC
-	TRBD2	TRBV19	TRBJ2-7	CASSATSGGPWEQYF	TGTGCCAGTAGCGCAACTAGCGGGGGGCCGTGGGAGCAGTACTTC
-	TRBD2	TRBV3-1/TRBV3-2	TRBJ2-7	CASSQRLAGEQYF	TGTGCCAGCAGCCAACGACTAGCAGGCGAGCAGTACTTC
-	TRBD2	TRBV11-2	TRBJ2-3	CASSLGLAGGHTDTQYF	TGTGCCAGCAGCTTAGGACTAGCGGGGGGCCACACAGATACGCAGTATTTT
-	TRBD1	TRBV6-1	TRBJ1-2	CASSERLGTDGYTF	TGTGCCAGCAGTGAACGGTTGGGGACAGATGGCTACACCTTC
-	TRBD1	TRBV29-1	TRBJ2-7	CSVGDRGGGEQYF	TGCAGCGTTGGGGACAGGGGTGGGGGCGAGCAGTACTTC
-	-	TRBV6-2/TRBV6-3	TRBJ1-2	CASSFAGQIPLHYGYTF	TGTGCCAGCAGTTTCGCTGGACAGATACCCTTACACTATGGCTACACCTTC
-	TRBD2	TRBV9	TRBJ2-5	CASTLGGGPLETQYF	TGTGCCAGCACCCTCGGGGGGGGGCCCCTCGAGACCCAGTACTTC
-	TRBD1	TRBV7-9	TRBJ1-2	CASSSLRTDRGWYGYTF	TGTGCCAGCAGCTCCCTACGAACGGACAGGGGATGGTATGGCTACACCTTC
-	-	TRBV6-2/TRBV6-3	TRBJ2-1	CASSELAYEQFF	TGTGCCAGCAGTGAGCTAGCGTATGAGCAGTTCTTC
-	-	TRBV4-2	TRBJ1-5	CASSPFYDQPQHF	TGTGCCAGCAGCCCCTTCTACGATCAGCCCCAGCATTTT
once	-	TRBV9	TRBJ1-1	CASSVDRDTEAFF	TGTGCCAGCAGCGTCGACCGGGACACTGAAGCTTTCTTT
few	-	TRBV11-2	TRBJ1-2	CASSPGGAGLAYGYTF	TGTGCCAGCAGCCCGGGGGGGGCAGGGCTGGCCTATGGCTACACCTTC
-	TRBD2	TRBV10-3	TRBJ2-3	CAISESVGRGGNTQYF	TGTGCCATCAGTGAGTCGGTCGGGCGGGGGGGGAATACGCAGTATTTT
-	-	TRBV25-1	TRBJ1-2	CASSGGENYGYTF	TGTGCCAGTTCCGGGGGAGAAAACTATGGCTACACCTTC
-	TRBD1	TRBV5-1	TRBJ2-7	CASSFSGQVPQDEQYF	TGCGCCAGCAGCTTTTCAGGACAGGTCCCTCAGGACGAGCAGTACTTC
-	TRBD2	TRBV5-1	TRBJ2-7	CASSSQPGGGVYEQYF	TGCGCCAGCAGCTCCCAACCGGGCGGGGGGGTCTACGAGCAGTACTTC
-	-	TRBV7-2	TRBJ2-3	CASNRDFTDTQYF	TGTGCCAGCAACAGGGATTTCACAGATACGCAGTATTTT
-	TRBD1	TRBV19	TRBJ1-4	CASQDRGQEKLFF	TGTGCCAGTCAGGACAGGGGGCAAGAAAAACTGTTTTTT
few	TRBD2	TRBV5-1	TRBJ2-1	CASTWRGGVDEQFF	TGCGCCAGCACCTGGAGGGGAGGGGTCGATGAGCAGTTCTTC
-	TRBD1	TRBV5-6	TRBJ1-6	CASSLWDRLNSPLHF	TGTGCCAGCAGCTTGTGGGACAGGCTTAATTCACCCCTCCACTTT
-	-	TRBV5-6	TRBJ1-2	CASSSLRGINYGYTF	TGTGCCAGCAGCTCCCTGCGGGGGATTAACTATGGCTACACCTTC
-	-	TRBV19	TRBJ2-1	CASSIQGTPPYNEQFF	TGTGCCAGTAGTATACAAGGGACTCCCCCCTACAATGAGCAGTTCTTC
-	TRBD1	TRBV12-3/TRBV12-4	TRBJ1-1	CASGSQGYTEAFF	TGTGCCAGCGGGTCACAGGGGTACACTGAAGCTTTCTTT
once	-	TRBV7-8	TRBJ2-1	CASSLARFEGNEQFF	TGTGCCAGCAGCTTAGCCAGGTTTGAGGGAAATGAGCAGTTCTTC
-	TRBD2	TRBV6-1	TRBJ2-4	CASSEGGGRWNIQYF	TGTGCCAGCAGTGAAGGCGGGGGGAGGTGGAACATTCAGTACTTC
-	TRBD1	TRBV29-1	TRBJ2-7	CSAGGTGDSYEQYF	TGCAGCGCTGGGGGGACAGGAGACTCCTACGAGCAGTACTTC
few	-	TRBV7-9	TRBJ2-2	CASYTGSTGELFF	TGTGCCAGCTATACAGGGTCCACCGGGGAGCTGTTTTTT
-	-	TRBV6-2/TRBV6-3	TRBJ2-1	CASGYMGPWINEQFF	TGTGCCAGCGGTTACATGGGGCCGTGGATTAATGAGCAGTTCTTC
-	TRBD1	TRBV24-1	TRBJ2-3	CATSKGQVLSSTDTQYF	TGTGCCACCAGTAAGGGACAGGTTCTTTCTAGCACAGATACGCAGTATTTT
once	TRBD1	TRBV27	TRBJ1-2	CASSKGDSRQNYGYTF	TGTGCCAGCAGCAAGGGGGACAGCAGACAGAACTATGGCTACACCTTC
-	-	TRBV25-1	TRBJ1-1	CASSEYGASAAFF	TGTGCCAGCAGTGAATATGGGGCCTCGGCAGCTTTCTTT
once	TRBD2	TRBV9	TRBJ2-1	CASSVAIAGGNNEQFF	TGTGCCAGCAGCGTAGCCATAGCGGGGGGTAACAATGAGCAGTTCTTC
-	-	TRBV7-2	TRBJ2-6	CALRAHSGANVLTF	TGTGCCCTGAGGGCGCACTCTGGGGCCAACGTCCTGACTTTC